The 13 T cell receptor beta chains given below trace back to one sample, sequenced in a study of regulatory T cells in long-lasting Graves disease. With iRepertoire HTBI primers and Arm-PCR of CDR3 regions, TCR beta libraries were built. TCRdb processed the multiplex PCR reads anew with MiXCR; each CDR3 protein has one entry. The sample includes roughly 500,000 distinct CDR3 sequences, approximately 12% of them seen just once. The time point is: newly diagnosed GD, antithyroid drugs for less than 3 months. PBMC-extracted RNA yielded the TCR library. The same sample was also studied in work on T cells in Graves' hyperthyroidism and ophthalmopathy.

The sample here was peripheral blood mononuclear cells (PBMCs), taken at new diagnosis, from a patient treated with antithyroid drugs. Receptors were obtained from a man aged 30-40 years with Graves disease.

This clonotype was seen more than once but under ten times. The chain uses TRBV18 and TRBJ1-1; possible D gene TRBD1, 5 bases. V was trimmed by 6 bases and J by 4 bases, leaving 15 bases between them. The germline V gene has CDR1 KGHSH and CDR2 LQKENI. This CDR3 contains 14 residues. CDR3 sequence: CASSRWGVGTEAFF. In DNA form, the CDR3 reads TGTGCCAGCTCCCGATGGGGGGTCGGCACTGAAGCTTTCTTT.

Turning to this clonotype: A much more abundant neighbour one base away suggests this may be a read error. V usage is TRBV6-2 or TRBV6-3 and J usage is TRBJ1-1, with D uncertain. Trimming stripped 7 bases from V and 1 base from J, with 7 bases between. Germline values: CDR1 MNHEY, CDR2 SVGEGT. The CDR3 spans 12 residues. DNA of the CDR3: TGTGCCAGCATCCTATCGAACACTGAAGCTTTCTTT. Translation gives CASILSNTEAFF.

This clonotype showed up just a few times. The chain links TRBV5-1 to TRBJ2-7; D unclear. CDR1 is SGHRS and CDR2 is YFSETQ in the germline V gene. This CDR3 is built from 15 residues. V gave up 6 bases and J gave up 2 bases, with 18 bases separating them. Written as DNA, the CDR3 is TGCGCCAGCACCCCCCAGAGCCTATCTGCCTACGAGCAGTACTTC. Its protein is CASTPQSLSAYEQYF.

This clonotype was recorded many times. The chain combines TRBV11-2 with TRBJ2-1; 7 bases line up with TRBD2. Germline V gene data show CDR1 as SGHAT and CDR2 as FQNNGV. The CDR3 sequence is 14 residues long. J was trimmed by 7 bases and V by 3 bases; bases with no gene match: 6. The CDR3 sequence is CASSFFAGDNEQFF. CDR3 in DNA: TGTGCCAGCAGCTTTTTTGCGGGGGATAATGAGCAGTTCTTC.

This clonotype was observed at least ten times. The CDR3 region has the DNA TGTGCTAGTGGCCTCGGACAGGGTGAAGCTTTCTTT. Residues: CASGLGQGEAFF. The chain joins TRBV12-5 to TRBJ1-1; TRBD1 aligns across 8 bases. Germline V gives CDR1 LGHNT, CDR2 FRNRAP. V was clipped by 6 bases and J by 7 bases; unmatched bases: 4. The CDR3 loop spans 12 amino acids.

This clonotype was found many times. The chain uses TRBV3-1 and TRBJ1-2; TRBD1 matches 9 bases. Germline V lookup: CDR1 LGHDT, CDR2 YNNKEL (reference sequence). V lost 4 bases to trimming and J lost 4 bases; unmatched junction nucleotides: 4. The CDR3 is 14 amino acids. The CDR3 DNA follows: TGTGCCAGCAGCCCGGACAGGGGCGGCTATGGCTACACCTTC. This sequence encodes CASSPDRGGYGYTF.

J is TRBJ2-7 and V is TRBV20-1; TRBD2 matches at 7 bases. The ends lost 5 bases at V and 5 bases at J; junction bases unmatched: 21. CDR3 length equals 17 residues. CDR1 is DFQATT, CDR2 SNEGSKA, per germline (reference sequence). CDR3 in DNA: TGCAGTGCTTCCCCTAGGATGAGCGGGGCATCATGGGACGAGCAGTACTTC. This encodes CSASPRMSGASWDEQYF.

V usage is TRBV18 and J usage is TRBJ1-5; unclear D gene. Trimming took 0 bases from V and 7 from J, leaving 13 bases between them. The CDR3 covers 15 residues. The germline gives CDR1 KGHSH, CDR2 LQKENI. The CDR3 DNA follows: TGTGCCAGCTCACCACCGCAGCCCATGGGACAGCCCCAGCATTTT. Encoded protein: CASSPPQPMGQPQHF.

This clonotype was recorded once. The CDR3 nucleotides read TGCGCCAGCAGCTCGTCGGGAGGGGGCACCGGGGAGCTGTTTTTT. Its translation is CASSSSGGGTGELFF. The chain uses TRBV5-1 and TRBJ2-2; TRBD2 aligns across 8 bases. CDR1 is SGHRS, CDR2 YFSETQ, per germline. The length of the CDR3 is 15 residues. After removal of 3 bases from V and 4 bases from J, the junction contained 5 bases not matched to a gene.

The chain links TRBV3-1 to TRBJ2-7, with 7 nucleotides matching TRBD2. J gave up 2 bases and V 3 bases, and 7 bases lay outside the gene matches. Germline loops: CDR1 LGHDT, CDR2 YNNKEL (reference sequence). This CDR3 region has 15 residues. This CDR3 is CASSQGGENPYEQYF. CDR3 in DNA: TGTGCCAGCAGCCAGGGAGGGGAAAACCCCTACGAGCAGTACTTC.

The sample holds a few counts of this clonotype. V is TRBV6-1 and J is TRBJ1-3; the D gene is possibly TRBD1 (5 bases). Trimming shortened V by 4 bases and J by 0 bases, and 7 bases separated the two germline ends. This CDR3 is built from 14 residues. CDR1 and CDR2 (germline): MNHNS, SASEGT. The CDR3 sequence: CASSGGDSGNTIYF. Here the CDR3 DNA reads TGTGCCAGCAGTGGGGGCGACTCTGGAAACACCATATATTTT.

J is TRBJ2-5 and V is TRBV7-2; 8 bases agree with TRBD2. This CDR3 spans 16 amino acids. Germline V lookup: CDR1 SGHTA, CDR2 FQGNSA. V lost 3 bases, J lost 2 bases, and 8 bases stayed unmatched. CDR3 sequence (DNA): TGTGCCAGCAGCTTTCGCCTTAGCGGGAATCAAGAGACCCAGTACTTC. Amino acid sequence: CASSFRLSGNQETQYF.

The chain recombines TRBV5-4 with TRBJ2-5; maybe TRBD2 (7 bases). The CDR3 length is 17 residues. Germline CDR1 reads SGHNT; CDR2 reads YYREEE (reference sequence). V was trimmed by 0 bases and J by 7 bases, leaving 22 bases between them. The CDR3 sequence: CASSLAAGLGGSGTQYF. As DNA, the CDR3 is TGTGCCAGCAGCTTGGCCGCAGGACTAGGGGGTTCAGGGACCCAGTACTTC.